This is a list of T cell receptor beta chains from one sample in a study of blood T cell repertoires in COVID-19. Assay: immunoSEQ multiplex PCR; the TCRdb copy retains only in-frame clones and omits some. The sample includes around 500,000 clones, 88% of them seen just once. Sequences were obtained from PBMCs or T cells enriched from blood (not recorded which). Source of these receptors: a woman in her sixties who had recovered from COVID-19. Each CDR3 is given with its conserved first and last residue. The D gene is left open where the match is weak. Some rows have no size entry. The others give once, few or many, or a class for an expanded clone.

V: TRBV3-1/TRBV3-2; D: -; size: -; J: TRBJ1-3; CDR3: CASSKNRQISGNTIYF; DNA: TGTGCCAGCAGCAAGAATCGACAGATTTCTGGAAACACCATATATTTT
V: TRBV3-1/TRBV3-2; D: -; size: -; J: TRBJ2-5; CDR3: CASSSGETQYF; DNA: TGTGCCAGCAGCTCAGGAGAGACCCAGTACTTC
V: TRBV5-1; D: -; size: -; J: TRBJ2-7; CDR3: CASSLDLSEQYF; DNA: TGCGCCAGCAGCTTGGACTTGAGCGAGCAGTACTTC
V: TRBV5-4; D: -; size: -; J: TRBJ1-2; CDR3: CASSFVERGDYGYTF; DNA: TGTGCCAGCAGCTTTGTCGAGCGGGGAGACTATGGCTACACCTTC
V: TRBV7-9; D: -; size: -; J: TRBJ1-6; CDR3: CASSFGGSPLHF; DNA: TGTGCCAGCAGCTTTGGAGGTTCACCCCTCCACTTT
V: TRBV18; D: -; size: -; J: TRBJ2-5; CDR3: CASSPGAVGETQYF; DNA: TGTGCCAGCTCACCAGGGGCCGTCGGGGAGACCCAGTACTTC
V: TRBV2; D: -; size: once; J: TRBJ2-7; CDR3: CASSRLEQYF; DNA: TGTGCCAGCAGTCGTCTCGAGCAGTACTTC
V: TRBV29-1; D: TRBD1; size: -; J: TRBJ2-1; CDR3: CSVKQGSSYNEQFF; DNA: TGCAGCGTGAAACAGGGGAGCTCCTACAATGAGCAGTTCTTC
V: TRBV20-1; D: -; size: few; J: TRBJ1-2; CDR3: CSAPRVAF; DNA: TGCAGTGCCCCCCGAGTCGCCTTC
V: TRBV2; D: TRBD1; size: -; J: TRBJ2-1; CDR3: CASRGTSGQSYNEQFF; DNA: TGTGCCAGCAGGGGGACCTCGGGACAGTCCTACAATGAGCAGTTCTTC
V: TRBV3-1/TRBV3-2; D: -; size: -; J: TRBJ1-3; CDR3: CASSQARSVSGNTIYF; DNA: TGTGCCAGCAGCCAAGCGAGATCCGTCTCTGGAAACACCATATATTTT
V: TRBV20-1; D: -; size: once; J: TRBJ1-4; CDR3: CSASDSGREKLFF; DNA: TGCAGTGCTAGTGACTCAGGGAGGGAAAAACTGTTTTTT
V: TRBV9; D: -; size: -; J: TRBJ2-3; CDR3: CASSGGLSTDTQYF; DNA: TGTGCCAGCAGCGGGGGCCTGAGCACAGATACGCAGTATTTT
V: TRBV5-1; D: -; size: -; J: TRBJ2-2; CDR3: CASSLHRGGELFF; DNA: TGCGCCAGCAGCTTACATAGGGGCGGGGAGCTGTTTTTT
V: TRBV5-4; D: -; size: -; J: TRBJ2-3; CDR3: CASSFLADTQYF; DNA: TGTGCCAGCAGCTTCTTAGCAGATACGCAGTATTTT
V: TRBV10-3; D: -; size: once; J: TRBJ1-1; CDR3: CAISESGGREAFF; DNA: TGTGCCATCAGTGAGTCGGGAGGGAGAGAAGCTTTCTTT
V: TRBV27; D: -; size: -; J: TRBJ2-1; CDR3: CAIKGGGVEQFF; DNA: TGTGCGATAAAAGGGGGGGGAGTTGAGCAGTTCTTC
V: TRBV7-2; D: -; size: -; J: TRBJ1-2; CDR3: CASSPDILYGYTF; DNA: TGTGCCAGCAGCCCGGACATCCTCTATGGCTACACCTTC
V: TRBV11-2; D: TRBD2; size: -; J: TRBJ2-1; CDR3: CASRSGTSGGYEQFF; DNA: TGTGCCAGCAGATCCGGGACTAGCGGGGGCTATGAGCAGTTCTTC
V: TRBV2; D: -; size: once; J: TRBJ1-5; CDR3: CASSLQGIGNQPQHF; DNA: TGTGCCAGCAGCCTACAGGGAATTGGCAATCAGCCCCAGCATTTT
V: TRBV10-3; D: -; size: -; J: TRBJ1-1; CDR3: CAISEGVNTEAFF; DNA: TGTGCCATCAGTGAAGGGGTGAACACTGAAGCTTTCTTT
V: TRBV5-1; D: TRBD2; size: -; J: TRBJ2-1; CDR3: CASSLEAGGYNEQFF; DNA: TGCGCCAGCAGCTTGGAGGCGGGGGGCTACAATGAGCAGTTCTTC
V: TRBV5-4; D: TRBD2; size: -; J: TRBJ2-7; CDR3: CASSPAGGARSYEQYF; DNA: TGTGCCAGCAGCCCGGCGGGGGGGGCGCGAAGCTACGAGCAGTACTTC
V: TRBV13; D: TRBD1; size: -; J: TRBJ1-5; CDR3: CASSRGQADQPQHF; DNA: TGTGCCAGCAGCCGGGGACAGGCCGATCAGCCCCAGCATTTT
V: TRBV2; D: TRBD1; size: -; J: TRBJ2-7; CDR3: CASSEWTGGAYEQYF; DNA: TGTGCCAGCAGCGAATGGACAGGGGGCGCCTACGAGCAGTACTTC
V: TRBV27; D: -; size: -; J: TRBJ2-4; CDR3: CASSPSGTSLVKNIQYF; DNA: TGTGCCAGCAGTCCTTCGGGGACTTCCCTAGTCAAAAACATTCAGTACTTC
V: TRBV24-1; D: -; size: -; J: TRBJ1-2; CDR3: CATSNGGDPLKGYTF; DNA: TGTGCCACCAGTAACGGCGGGGATCCCCTAAAGGGCTACACCTTC
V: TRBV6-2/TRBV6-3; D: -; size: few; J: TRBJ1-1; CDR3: CASSYIGKQGGEAFF; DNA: TGTGCCAGCAGTTACATAGGCAAACAGGGAGGGGAAGCTTTCTTT
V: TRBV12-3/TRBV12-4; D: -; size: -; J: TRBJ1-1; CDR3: CASTPQGSTEAFF; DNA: TGTGCCAGCACCCCCCAGGGGAGCACTGAAGCTTTCTTT
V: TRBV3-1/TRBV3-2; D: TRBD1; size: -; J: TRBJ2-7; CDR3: CASSYNPGTGTEQYF; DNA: TGTGCCAGCAGCTATAATCCCGGGACAGGGACCGAGCAGTACTTC
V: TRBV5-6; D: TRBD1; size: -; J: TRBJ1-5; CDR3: CASSLWGTGNQPQHF; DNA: TGTGCCAGCAGCTTATGGGGGACAGGGAATCAGCCCCAGCATTTT
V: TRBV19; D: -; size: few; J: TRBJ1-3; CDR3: CASSIDRGNTIYF; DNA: TGTGCCAGTAGTATCGACAGGGGAAACACCATATATTTT
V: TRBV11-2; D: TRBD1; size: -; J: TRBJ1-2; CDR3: CASSPSGTGGTYGYTF; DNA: TGTGCCAGCAGCCCCTCCGGGACAGGGGGCACCTATGGCTACACCTTC
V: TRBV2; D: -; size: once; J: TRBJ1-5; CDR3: CASQTLGNQPQHF; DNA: TGTGCCAGCCAGACACTGGGCAATCAGCCCCAGCATTTT
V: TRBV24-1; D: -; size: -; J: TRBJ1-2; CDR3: CATIKFRVSYGYTF; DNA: TGTGCCACCATTAAATTCAGGGTAAGCTATGGCTACACCTTC
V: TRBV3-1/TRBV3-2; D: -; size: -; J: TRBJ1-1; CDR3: CASSQRGFTEAFF; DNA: TGTGCCAGCAGCCAACGGGGTTTCACTGAAGCTTTCTTT
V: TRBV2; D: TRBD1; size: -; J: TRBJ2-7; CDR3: CASRRDRVLPYEQYF; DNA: TGTGCCAGCCGGAGGGACAGGGTATTACCCTACGAGCAGTACTTC
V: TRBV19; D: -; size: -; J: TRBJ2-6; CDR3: CASTNTGSGANVLTF; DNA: TGTGCCAGTACCAATACAGGCTCTGGGGCCAACGTCCTGACTTTC
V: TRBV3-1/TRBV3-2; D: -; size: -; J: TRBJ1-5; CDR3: CASSQTANQPQHF; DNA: TGTGCCAGCAGCCAAACAGCCAATCAGCCCCAGCATTTT
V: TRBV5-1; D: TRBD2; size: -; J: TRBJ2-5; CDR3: CASSLGGGAETQYF; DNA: TGCGCCAGCAGCTTGGGCGGGGGGGCAGAGACCCAGTACTTC
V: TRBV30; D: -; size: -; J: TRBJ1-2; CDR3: CAWSAAGSGYTF; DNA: TGTGCCTGGAGTGCTGCAGGCAGTGGCTACACCTTC
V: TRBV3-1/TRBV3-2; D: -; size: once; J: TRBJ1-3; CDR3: CASSHKAARAIYF; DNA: TGTGCCAGCAGCCACAAAGCAGCCCGGGCCATATATTTT
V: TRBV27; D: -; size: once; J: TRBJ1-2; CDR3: CASRLIGGSQSGYGYTF; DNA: TGTGCCAGCCGCCTTATAGGAGGCAGCCAGTCAGGCTATGGCTACACCTTC
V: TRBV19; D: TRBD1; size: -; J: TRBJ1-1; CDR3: CASSSLGTGAFTEAFF; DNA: TGTGCCAGTAGTTCCCTAGGGACAGGGGCTTTCACTGAAGCTTTCTTT
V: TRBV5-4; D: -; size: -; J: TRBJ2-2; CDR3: CASSLPGVNTGELFF; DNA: TGTGCCAGCAGCTTGCCCGGAGTGAACACCGGGGAGCTGTTTTTT
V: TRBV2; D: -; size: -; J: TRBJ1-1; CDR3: CASSRTGLNTEAFF; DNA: TGTGCCAGCAGTCGTACAGGGCTGAACACTGAAGCTTTCTTT
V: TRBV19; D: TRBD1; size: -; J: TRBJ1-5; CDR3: CASSTTGGGQPQHF; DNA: TGTGCCAGTAGTACGACAGGGGGCGGTCAGCCCCAGCATTTT
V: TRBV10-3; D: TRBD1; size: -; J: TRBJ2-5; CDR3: CAISNTGVRETQYF; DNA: TGTGCCATCAGTAACACAGGGGTCAGGGAGACCCAGTACTTC
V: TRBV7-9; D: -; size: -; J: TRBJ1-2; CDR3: CASSLSGRGGYTF; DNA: TGTGCCAGCAGCTTGTCAGGGAGGGGTGGCTACACCTTC
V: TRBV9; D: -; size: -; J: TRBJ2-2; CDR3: CASSVSIQGSGELFF; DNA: TGTGCCAGCAGCGTATCAATTCAGGGTTCCGGGGAGCTGTTTTTT
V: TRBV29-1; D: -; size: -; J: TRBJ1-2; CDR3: CSVDNLGPRANYGYTF; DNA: TGCAGCGTTGACAACCTCGGGCCGCGGGCTAACTATGGCTACACCTTC
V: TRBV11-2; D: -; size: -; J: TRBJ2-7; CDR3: CASSQVRGSSYEQYF; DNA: TGTGCCAGCAGCCAGGTTAGGGGAAGTTCCTACGAGCAGTACTTC
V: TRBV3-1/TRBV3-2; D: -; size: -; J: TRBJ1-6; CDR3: CASSHEAGVWDSPLHF; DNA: TGTGCCAGCAGCCACGAAGCAGGGGTATGGGATTCACCCCTCCACTTT
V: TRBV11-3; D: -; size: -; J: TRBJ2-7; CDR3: CASSPQASMIYEQYF; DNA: TGTGCCAGCAGCCCGCAGGCTTCAATGATCTACGAGCAGTACTTC
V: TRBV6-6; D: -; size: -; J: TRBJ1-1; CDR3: CASSYSGRVNTEAFF; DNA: TGTGCCAGCAGTTACTCGGGCAGGGTAAACACTGAAGCTTTCTTT